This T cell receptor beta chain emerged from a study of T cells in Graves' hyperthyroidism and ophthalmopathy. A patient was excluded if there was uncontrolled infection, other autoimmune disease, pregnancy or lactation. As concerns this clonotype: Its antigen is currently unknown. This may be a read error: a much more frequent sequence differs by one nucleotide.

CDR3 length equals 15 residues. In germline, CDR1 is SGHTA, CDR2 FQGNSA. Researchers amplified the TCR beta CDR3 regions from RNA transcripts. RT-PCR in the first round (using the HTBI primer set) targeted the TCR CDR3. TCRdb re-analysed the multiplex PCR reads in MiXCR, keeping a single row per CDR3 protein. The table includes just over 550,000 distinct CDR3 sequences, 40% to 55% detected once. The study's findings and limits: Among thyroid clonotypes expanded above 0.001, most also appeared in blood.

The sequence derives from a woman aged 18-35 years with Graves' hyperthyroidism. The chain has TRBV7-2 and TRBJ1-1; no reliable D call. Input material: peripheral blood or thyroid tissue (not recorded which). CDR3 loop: CASSLGGSVNTEALF. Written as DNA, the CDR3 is TGTGCCAGCAGCTTAGGAGGGTCAGTGAACACTGAAGCTCTCTTT.